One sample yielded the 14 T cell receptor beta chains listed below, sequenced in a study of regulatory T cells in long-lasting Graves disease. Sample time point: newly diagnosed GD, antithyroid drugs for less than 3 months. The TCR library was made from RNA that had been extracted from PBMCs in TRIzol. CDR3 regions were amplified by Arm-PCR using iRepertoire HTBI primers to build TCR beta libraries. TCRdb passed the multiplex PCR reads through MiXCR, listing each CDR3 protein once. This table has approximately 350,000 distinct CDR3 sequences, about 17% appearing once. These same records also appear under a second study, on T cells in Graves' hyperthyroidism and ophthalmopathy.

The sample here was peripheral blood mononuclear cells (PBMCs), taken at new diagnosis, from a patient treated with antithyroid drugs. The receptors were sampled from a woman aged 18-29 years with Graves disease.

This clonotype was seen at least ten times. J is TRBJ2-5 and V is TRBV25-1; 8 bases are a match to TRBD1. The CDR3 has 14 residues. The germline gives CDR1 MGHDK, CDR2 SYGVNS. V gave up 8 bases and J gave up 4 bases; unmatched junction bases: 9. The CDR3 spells CASGRTGLPETQYF. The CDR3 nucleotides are TGTGCCAGCGGAAGGACAGGGTTGCCAGAGACCCAGTACTTC.

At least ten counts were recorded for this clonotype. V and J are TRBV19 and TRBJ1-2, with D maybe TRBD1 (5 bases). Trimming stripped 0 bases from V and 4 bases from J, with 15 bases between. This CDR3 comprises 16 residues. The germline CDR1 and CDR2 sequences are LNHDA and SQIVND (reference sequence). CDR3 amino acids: CASSIEPGPTSYGYTF. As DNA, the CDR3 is TGTGCCAGTAGTATAGAACCGGGACCGACCTCCTATGGCTACACCTTC. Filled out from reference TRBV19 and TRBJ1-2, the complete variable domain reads DGGITQSPKYLFRKEGQNVTLSCEQNLNHDAMYWYRQDPGQGLRLIYYSQIVNDFQKGDIAEGYSVSREKKESFPLTVTSAQKNPTAFYLCASSIEPGPTSYGYTFGSGTRLTVV.

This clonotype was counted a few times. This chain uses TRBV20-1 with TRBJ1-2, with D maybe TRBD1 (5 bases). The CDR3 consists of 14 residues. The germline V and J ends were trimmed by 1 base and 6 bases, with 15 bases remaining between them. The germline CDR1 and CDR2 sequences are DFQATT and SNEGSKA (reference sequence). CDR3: CSARVISGSHGYTF. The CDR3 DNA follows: TGCAGTGCTAGAGTAATATCAGGGTCTCATGGCTACACCTTC.

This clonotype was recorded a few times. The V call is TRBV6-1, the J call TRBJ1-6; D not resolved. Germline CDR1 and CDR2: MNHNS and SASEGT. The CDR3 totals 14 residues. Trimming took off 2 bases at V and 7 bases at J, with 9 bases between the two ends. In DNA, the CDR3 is TGTGCCAGCAGTGAACGGGCCGGGAATTCACCCCTCCACTTT. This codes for CASSERAGNSPLHF.

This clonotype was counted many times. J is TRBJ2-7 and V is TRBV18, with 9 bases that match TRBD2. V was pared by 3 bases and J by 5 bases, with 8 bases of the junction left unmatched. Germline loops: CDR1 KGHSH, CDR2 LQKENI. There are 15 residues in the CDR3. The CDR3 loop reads CASSPRIAGANEQYF. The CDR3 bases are TGTGCCAGCTCACCCCGAATAGCGGGAGCGAACGAGCAGTACTTC.

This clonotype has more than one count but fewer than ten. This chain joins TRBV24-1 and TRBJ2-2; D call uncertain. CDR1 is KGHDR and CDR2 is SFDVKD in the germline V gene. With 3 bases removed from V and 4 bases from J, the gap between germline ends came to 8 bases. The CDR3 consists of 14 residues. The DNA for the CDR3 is TGTGCCACCAGTGATCTAGGTTTCACCGGGGAGCTGTTTTTT. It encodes CATSDLGFTGELFF.

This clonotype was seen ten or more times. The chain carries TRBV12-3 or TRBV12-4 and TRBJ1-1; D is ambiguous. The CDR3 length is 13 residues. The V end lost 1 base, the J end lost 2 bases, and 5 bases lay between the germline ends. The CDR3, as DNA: TGTGCCAGCAGTTTAGGGTTTAACACTGAAGCTTTCTTT. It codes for CASSLGFNTEAFF.

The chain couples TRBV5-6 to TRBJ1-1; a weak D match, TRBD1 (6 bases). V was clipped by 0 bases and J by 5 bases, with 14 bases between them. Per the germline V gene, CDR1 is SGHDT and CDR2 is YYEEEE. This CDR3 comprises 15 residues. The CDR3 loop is CASSLGQAARTEAFF. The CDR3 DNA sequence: TGTGCCAGCAGCTTGGGACAGGCGGCGAGGACTGAAGCTTTCTTT.

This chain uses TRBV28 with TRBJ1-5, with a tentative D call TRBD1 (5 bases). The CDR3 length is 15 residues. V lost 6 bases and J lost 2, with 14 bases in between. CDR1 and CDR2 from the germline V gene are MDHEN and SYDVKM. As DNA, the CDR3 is TGTGCCAGCAGAACAGGAGTCCTTGGCAATCAGCCCCAGCATTTT. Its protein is CASRTGVLGNQPQHF.

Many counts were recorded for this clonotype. Here the CDR3 reads CASSLARGVQETQYF. In DNA form, the CDR3 reads TGTGCCAGCAGTTTAGCTCGGGGCGTACAAGAGACCCAGTACTTC. The chain is built from TRBV12-3 or TRBV12-4 and TRBJ2-5; D possibly matches TRBD1 or TRBD2 (5 bases each). The germline V and J ends were trimmed by 0 bases and 2 bases, with 10 bases remaining between them. This CDR3 region has 15 residues.

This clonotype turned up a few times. In DNA, the CDR3 is TGTGCCAGCAGCGTAACTCCGGGGGAGACCCAGTACTTC. It yields the protein CASSVTPGETQYF. The rearrangement links TRBV9 to TRBJ2-5, with D possibly being TRBD2 (5 bases). Germline V gives CDR1 SGDLS, CDR2 YYNGEE. The CDR3 spans 13 residues. Deletions cut 1 base from V and 5 bases from J, with 9 bases between. Variable domain in full (rest from reference TRBV9 and TRBJ2-5): DSGVTQTPKHLITATGQRVTLRCSPRSGDLSVYWYQQSLDQGLQFLIQYYNGEERAKGNILERFSAQQFPDLHSELNLSSLELGDSALYFCASSVTPGETQYFGPGTRLLVL.

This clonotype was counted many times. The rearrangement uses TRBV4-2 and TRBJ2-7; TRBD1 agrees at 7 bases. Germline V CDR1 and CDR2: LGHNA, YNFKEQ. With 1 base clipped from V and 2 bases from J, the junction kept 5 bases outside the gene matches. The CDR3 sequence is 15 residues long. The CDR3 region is CASSQVGTVTYEQYF. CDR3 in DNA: TGTGCCAGCAGCCAAGTGGGGACAGTCACCTACGAGCAGTACTTC.

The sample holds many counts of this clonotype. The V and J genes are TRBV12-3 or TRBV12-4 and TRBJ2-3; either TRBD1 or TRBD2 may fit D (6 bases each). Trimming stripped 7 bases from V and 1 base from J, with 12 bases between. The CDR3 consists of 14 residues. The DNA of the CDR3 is TGTGCCAGCACCGTGGGGGGCGGCACAGATACGCAGTATTTT. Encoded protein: CASTVGGGTDTQYF.

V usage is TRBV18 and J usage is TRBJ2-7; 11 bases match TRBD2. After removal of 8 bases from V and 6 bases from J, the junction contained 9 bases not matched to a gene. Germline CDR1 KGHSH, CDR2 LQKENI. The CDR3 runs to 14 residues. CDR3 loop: CASRRIGTSGEQYF. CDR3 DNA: TGTGCCAGCCGGCGAATTGGGACTAGCGGCGAGCAGTACTTC.